This T cell receptor beta chain appears in the sequencing data of a study of metastatic and nonmetastatic thyroid tumors. Whole-study context: A comparison of repertoires was made across blood and tumor or nodule tissue from malignant and benign thyroid patients. Regarding the study as a whole: Relative to benign nodules, malignant thyroid tumors were reportedly characterized by significantly elevated TCR beta diversity in blood and tumor.

This clone was seen a handful of times. No antigen is known for it. TCRdb re-called clones via MiXCR from the PCR reads. The data hold 13,000 or so clones, with roughly 21% observed a single time. CDR3 size: 14 residues. The V segment lost 11 bases and the J segment 0 bases; nucleotides outside the gene matches: 9. Germline V CDR1 and CDR2: KGHSH, LQKENI. Ahead of thyroid surgery, no patient had received treatment of any kind. This chain connects TRBV18 to TRBJ2-7; 8 bases are a match to TRBD2. The receptor was isolated from a female donor with papillary thyroid cancer or a benign thyroid nodule (not recorded which). Some clones in this sample may be carry-over from other donors' samples. Source material: adjacent normal tissue. The DNA of the CDR3 is TGTGCCGCCGCGACTAGCGCGAGCTCCTACGAGCAGTACTTC. Translation gives CAAATSASSYEQYF. Based on the CDR3 plus reference TRBV18 and TRBJ2-7, the full variable domain is NAGVMQNPRHLVRRRGQEARLRCSPMKGHSHVYWYRQLPEEGLKFMVYLQKENIIDESGMPKERFSAEFPKEGPSILRIQQVVRGDSAAYFCAAATSASSYEQYFGPGTRLTVT.